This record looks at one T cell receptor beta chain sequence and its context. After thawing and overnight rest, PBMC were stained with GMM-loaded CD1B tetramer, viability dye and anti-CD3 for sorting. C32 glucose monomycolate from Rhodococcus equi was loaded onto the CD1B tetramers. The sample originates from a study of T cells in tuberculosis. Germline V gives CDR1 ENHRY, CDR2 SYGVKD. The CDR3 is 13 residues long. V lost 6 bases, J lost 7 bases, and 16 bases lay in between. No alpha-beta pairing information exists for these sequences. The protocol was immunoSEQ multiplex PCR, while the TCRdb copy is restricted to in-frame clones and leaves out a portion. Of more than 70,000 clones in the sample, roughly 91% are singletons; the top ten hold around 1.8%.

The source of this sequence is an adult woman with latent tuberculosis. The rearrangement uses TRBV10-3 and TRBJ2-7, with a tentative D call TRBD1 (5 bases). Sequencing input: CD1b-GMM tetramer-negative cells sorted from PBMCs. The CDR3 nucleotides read TGTGCCATCAGCAGGGAAACCTACGTTGAGCAGTACTTC. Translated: CAISRETYVEQYF.